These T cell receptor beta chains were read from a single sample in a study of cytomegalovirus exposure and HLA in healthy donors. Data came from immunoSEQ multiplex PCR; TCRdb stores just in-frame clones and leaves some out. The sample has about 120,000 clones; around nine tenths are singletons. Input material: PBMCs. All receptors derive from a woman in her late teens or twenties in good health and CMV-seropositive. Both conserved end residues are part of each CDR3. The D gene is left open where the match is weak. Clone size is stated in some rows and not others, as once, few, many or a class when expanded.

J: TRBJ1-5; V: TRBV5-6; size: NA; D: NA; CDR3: CASSGGGSRQPQHF; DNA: TGTGCCAGCAGCGGAGGAGGGTCTAGACAGCCCCAGCATTTT
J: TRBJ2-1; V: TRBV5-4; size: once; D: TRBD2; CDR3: CASSSAGGNEQFF; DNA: TGTGCCAGCAGCTCGGCGGGAGGCAATGAGCAGTTCTTC
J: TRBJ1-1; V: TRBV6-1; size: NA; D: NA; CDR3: CASSEYGHFEAFF; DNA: TGTGCCAGCAGTGAATACGGACACTTTGAAGCTTTCTTT
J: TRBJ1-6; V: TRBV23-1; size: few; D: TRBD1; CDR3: CASSPEGTGSNPYNSPLHF; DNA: TGCGCCAGCAGTCCCGAGGGGACAGGGAGCAACCCCTATAATTCACCCCTCCACTTT
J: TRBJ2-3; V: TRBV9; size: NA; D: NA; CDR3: CASSRGRGGEDTQYF; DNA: TGTGCCAGCAGCCGTGGTAGAGGTGGTGAAGATACGCAGTATTTT
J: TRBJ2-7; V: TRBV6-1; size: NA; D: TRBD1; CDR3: CASSEQGAQYEQYF; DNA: TGTGCCAGCAGTGAACAGGGGGCGCAATACGAGCAGTACTTC
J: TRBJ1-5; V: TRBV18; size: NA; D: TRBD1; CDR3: CASSPQGAKGQPQHF; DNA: TGTGCCAGCTCACCACAGGGGGCAAAGGGTCAGCCCCAGCATTTT
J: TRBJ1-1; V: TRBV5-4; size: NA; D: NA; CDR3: CASSLGAGENTEAFF; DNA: TGTGCCAGCAGCTTGGGGGCAGGTGAGAACACTGAAGCTTTCTTT
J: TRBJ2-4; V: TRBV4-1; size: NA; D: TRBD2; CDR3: CASSQEGPSGGAPAKNIQYF; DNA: TGCGCCAGCAGCCAAGAAGGCCCCAGCGGGGGGGCCCCTGCCAAAAACATTCAGTACTTC
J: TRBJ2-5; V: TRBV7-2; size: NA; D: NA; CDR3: CASSLAERETQYF; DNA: TGTGCCAGCAGCTTAGCGGAGCGGGAGACCCAGTACTTC
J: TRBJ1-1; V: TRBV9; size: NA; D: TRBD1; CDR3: CASSGTGGTEAFF; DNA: TGTGCCAGCAGCGGGACAGGGGGGACTGAAGCTTTCTTT
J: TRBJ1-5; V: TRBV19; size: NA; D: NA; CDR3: CASSIRGGHQPQHF; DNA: TGTGCCAGTAGTATTAGGGGAGGGCACCAGCCCCAGCATTTT
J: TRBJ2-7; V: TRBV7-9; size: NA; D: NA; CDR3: CASSLDRQLNEQYF; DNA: TGTGCCAGCAGCTTAGATCGACAGCTCAACGAGCAGTACTTC
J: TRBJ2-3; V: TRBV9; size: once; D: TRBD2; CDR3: CASSALARTSTDTQYF; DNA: TGTGCCAGCAGCGCACTAGCGCGAACTAGCACAGATACGCAGTATTTT
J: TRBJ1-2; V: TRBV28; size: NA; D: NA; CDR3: CASSPLGGASYGYTF; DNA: TGTGCCAGCAGTCCCCTTGGGGGCGCGAGCTATGGCTACACCTTC
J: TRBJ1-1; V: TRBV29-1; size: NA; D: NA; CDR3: CSVKRENTEAFF; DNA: TGCAGCGTTAAGAGGGAGAACACTGAAGCTTTCTTT
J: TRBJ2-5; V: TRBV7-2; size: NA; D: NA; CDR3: CASSLAWSSWETQYF; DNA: TGTGCCAGCAGCTTAGCATGGTCTAGCTGGGAGACCCAGTACTTC
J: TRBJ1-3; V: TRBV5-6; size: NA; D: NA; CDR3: CASSSGASSGNTIYF; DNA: TGTGCCAGCAGTTCAGGGGCCTCCTCTGGAAACACCATATATTTT
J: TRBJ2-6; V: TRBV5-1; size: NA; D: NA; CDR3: CASSLAGSGANVLTF; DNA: TGCGCCAGCAGCTTGGCCGGGTCTGGGGCCAACGTCCTGACTTTC
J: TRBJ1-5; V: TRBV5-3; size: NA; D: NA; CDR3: CARSVKRAQPQHF; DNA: TGTGCCAGAAGCGTTAAGAGGGCACAGCCCCAGCATTTT
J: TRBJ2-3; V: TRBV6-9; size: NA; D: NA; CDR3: CASPSLGGTSADTQYF; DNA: TGTGCCAGTCCTTCCCTCGGCGGGACCTCGGCAGATACGCAGTATTTT
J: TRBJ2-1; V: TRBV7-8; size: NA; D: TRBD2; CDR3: CASSRLADPYNEQFF; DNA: TGTGCCAGCAGCCGTCTAGCGGACCCTTACAATGAGCAGTTCTTC